A single sample is the source of the 10 T cell receptor beta chains below, sequenced in a study of blood T cell repertoires in COVID-19. Clones were read by immunoSEQ multiplex PCR, and TCRdb kept only the in-frame ones, dropping some. The repertoire holds roughly 290,000 clones, 90% seen once, with 6.5% to 8% in the top ten. The sequencing input was peripheral blood. These receptors all stem from a woman younger than 45 with COVID-19, enrolled during active disease.

The genes are TRBV6-4 and TRBJ1-5; 7 bases line up with TRBD1. The ends lost 6 bases at V and 1 base at J; junction bases unmatched: 3. The CDR3 length is 14 residues. Germline-derived CDR1 and CDR2 are MRHNA and SNTAGT. CDR3 DNA sequence: TGTGCCAGCAGAGGACAGGTGAGCAATCAGCCCCAGCATTTT. This sequence encodes CASRGQVSNQPQHF.

This clone appeared many times. The chain is built from TRBV5-1 and TRBJ1-1; TRBD1 might be the D (5 bases). Germline V lookup: CDR1 SGHRS, CDR2 YFSETQ. The V gene lost 1 base and the J gene lost 1 base, with 17 bases spanning the gap. This CDR3 is built from 17 residues. Here the CDR3 reads CASSLYLRGEGNTEAFF. For the CDR3, the DNA is TGCGCCAGCAGCTTGTATTTGCGGGGCGAGGGGAACACTGAAGCTTTCTTT.

J is TRBJ2-5 and V is TRBV4-3; tentative D call: TRBD2 (5 bases). This CDR3 contains 13 residues. Germline values: CDR1 LGHNA, CDR2 YSLEER. The ends were cut back, 5 bases at V and 5 bases at J, with 12 bases in the middle. In nucleotides, the CDR3 is TGCGCCAGCAGCGGGAGTCTATTGGAGACCCAGTACTTC. This codes for CASSGSLLETQYF.

The chain is built from TRBV28 and TRBJ2-3; tentatively, D is TRBD1 (6 bases). The length of the CDR3 is 15 residues. Germline V CDR1 and CDR2: MDHEN, SYDVKM. Trimming left V 5 bases short and J 2 bases short, with 14 bases between. The CDR3 DNA is TGTGCCAGCAGTCTAGGACAGCCCCCCACAGATACGCAGTATTTT. It translates to CASSLGQPPTDTQYF.

The rearrangement links TRBV12-5 to TRBJ1-1; D is perhaps TRBD1 (5 bases). CDR1 is LGHNT, CDR2 FRNRAP, per germline. There are 15 residues in the CDR3. V was shortened by 5 bases and J by 4 bases, with 17 bases between the two germline ends. The CDR3 is CASGPREGQGTEAFF. In DNA form, the CDR3 reads TGTGCTAGTGGTCCCCGGGAGGGGCAGGGCACTGAAGCTTTCTTT.

The gene calls are TRBV4-1 and TRBJ2-7; a weak D match, TRBD2 (5 bases). V was pared by 3 bases and J by 2 bases, with 11 bases between. This CDR3 region has 14 residues. Germline CDR1 is MGHRA and CDR2 is YSYEKL. In DNA form, the CDR3 reads TGCGCCAGCAGCCACCCAAACGGGGCCTACGAGCAGTACTTC. Residues: CASSHPNGAYEQYF.

The chain couples TRBV6-5 to TRBJ2-7, with D perhaps TRBD2 (7 bases). From germline, CDR1 is MNHEY and CDR2 SVGAGI. The germline V and J ends were trimmed by 5 bases and 5 bases, with 13 bases remaining between them. This CDR3 has 13 amino acids. The CDR3 sequence: CASSPRGGDEQYF. The DNA for the CDR3 is TGTGCCAGCAGTCCGAGGGGGGGGGACGAGCAGTACTTC.

The chain carries TRBV7-2 and TRBJ1-6; 8 nucleotides align to TRBD1. CDR1 and CDR2 (germline): SGHTA, FQGNSA. The junction had 4 bases not matched to a gene; V was cut back by 0 bases and J by 9 bases. CDR3 length: 15 residues. DNA for the CDR3: TGTGCCAGCAGCTTAGCTGTGACAGGGGTTTCACCCCTCCACTTT. Protein product: CASSLAVTGVSPLHF.

This clone was seen only once. The chain uses TRBV11-1 and TRBJ2-7; TRBD2 agrees at 7 bases. Looked up from germline, CDR1 is SGHAT and CDR2 is FQDESV (reference sequence). The CDR3 has 14 amino acids. After removal of 5 bases from V and 6 bases from J, the junction contained 10 bases not matched to a gene. CDR3 in DNA: TGTGCCAGCAGCCAAGGGGCGGGGGTGTTCGAGCAGTACTTC. Encoded protein: CASSQGAGVFEQYF.

This clone was detected once. This chain joins TRBV10-1 and TRBJ1-1; possibly TRBD1 for D (5 bases). V lost 6 bases, J lost 3 bases, and 17 bases lay in between. This CDR3 has 15 amino acids. Germline assignment: CDR1 WNHNN and CDR2 SYGVQD (reference sequence). The CDR3 is CASSTGEWGDTEAFF. Here the CDR3 DNA reads TGCGCCAGCAGCACAGGCGAGTGGGGGGACACTGAAGCTTTCTTT.